The 16 T cell receptor beta chains given below trace back to one sample, sequenced in a study of T cells in localized non-small cell lung cancer. Clones were sequenced by immunoSEQ multiplex PCR, and TCRdb holds only the in-frame ones, with some missing. The table has around 20,000 clones, about 89% seen once. The sequencing used peripheral blood, collected before any cancer treatment. These receptors were taken from a woman aged 40-75 years with stage I lung adenocarcinoma.

The chain joins TRBV6-6 to TRBJ1-4; 8 bases line up with TRBD1. CDR1 is MNHNY and CDR2 is SVGAGI in the germline V gene (reference sequence). After removal of 7 bases from V and 0 bases from J, the junction contained 4 bases not matched to a gene. The CDR3 sequence is 15 residues long. As DNA, the CDR3 is TGTGCCAGCAATACACAGGGGGCAACTAATGAAAAACTGTTTTTT. Translating gives CASNTQGATNEKLFF.

The V call is TRBV7-2, the J call TRBJ1-4; the D is unclear. CDR1 and CDR2 from the germline V gene are SGHTA and FQGNSA. V was trimmed by 5 bases and J by 6 bases, leaving 7 bases between them. The CDR3 runs 12 residues. CDR3 DNA: TGTGCCAGCAGCCGGACGGATGAAAAACTGTTTTTT. It codes for CASSRTDEKLFF.

In DNA, the CDR3 is TGTGCCAGCAGCCCAGGGTTTGGTAATGAAAAACTGTTTTTT. This codes for CASSPGFGNEKLFF. This chain connects TRBV7-2 to TRBJ1-4, with a tentative D call TRBD1 (5 bases). The CDR3 spans 14 residues. Trimming left V 5 bases short and J 4 bases short, with 11 bases between. Germline CDR1 and CDR2: SGHTA and FQGNSA. Together with reference TRBV7-2 and TRBJ1-4, the CDR3 gives the full variable domain: GAGVSQSPSNKVTEKGKDVELRCDPISGHTALYWYRQSLGQGLEFLIYFQGNSAPDKSGLPSDRFSAERTGGSVSTLTIQRTQQEDSAVYLCASSPGFGNEKLFFGSGTQLSVL.

The chain joins TRBV6-5 to TRBJ1-1; D unclear. With 0 bases removed from V and 2 bases from J, the gap between germline ends came to 7 bases. Germline lookup yields CDR1 MNHEY and CDR2 SVGAGI. The CDR3 runs to 14 residues. This CDR3 reads CASSYSQANTEAFF. In DNA form, the CDR3 reads TGTGCCAGCAGTTACTCCCAGGCCAACACTGAAGCTTTCTTT.

V usage is TRBV5-1 and J usage is TRBJ1-1; no definite D call. The CDR3 is 13 amino acids. Germline V gene sequence: CDR1 SGHRS, CDR2 YFSETQ. Trimming took 0 bases from V and 7 from J, leaving 10 bases between them. In nucleotides, the CDR3 is TGCGCCAGCAGCTTGGATGTCAGTCGTGAAGCTTTCTTT. The encoded protein is CASSLDVSREAFF.

Concerning this clone: A read error may account for a junction end that differs from germline. The chain employs TRBV7-2 and TRBJ1-1, with D perhaps matching TRBD1 (6 bases). There are 13 residues in the CDR3. Germline V gene lookup returns CDR1 SGHTA and CDR2 FQGNSA. The CDR3 here is CVSNGQMNTEAFF. The CDR3 bases are TGTGTCAGCAACGGACAGATGAACACTGAAGCTTTCTTT.

The chain uses TRBV7-2 and TRBJ2-7; 9 bases are a match to TRBD1. Germline V gene data show CDR1 as SGHTA and CDR2 as FQGNSA. The V and J ends lost 5 bases and 2 bases, in that order; junction bases with no gene match: 7. This CDR3 is built from 15 residues. This CDR3 is CASSEAGTGPYEQYF. The DNA for the CDR3 is TGTGCCAGCAGCGAAGCCGGGACAGGGCCCTACGAGCAGTACTTC. Looking up the rest from reference TRBV7-2 and TRBJ2-7 gives the full variable domain: GAGVSQSPSNKVTEKGKDVELRCDPISGHTALYWYRQSLGQGLEFLIYFQGNSAPDKSGLPSDRFSAERTGGSVSTLTIQRTQQEDSAVYLCASSEAGTGPYEQYFGPGTRLTVT.

This chain links TRBV19 with TRBJ1-5, with D uncertain. The CDR3 loop spans 12 amino acids. Germline CDR1 LNHDA, CDR2 SQIVND (reference sequence). V shed 3 bases and J shed 11 bases, with 11 bases lying between them. CDR3 DNA sequence: TGTGCCAGTAGTATGGTGAGTGAGACCCAGCATTTT. Translation gives CASSMVSETQHF.

The chain couples TRBV30 to TRBJ1-2; D gene ambiguous. The germline gives CDR1 GTSNPN, CDR2 SVGIG (reference sequence). The CDR3 spans 14 residues. V shed 4 bases and J shed 8 bases, with 20 bases lying between them. The CDR3 reads CAWTSRGLVGGYTF. CDR3 bases: TGTGCCTGGACCTCGAGAGGGCTTGTCGGGGGCTACACCTTC. Full variable domain (rest looked up from reference TRBV30 and TRBJ1-2): SQTIHQWPATLVQPVGSPLSLECTVEGTSNPNLYWYRQAAGRGLQLLFYSVGIGQISSEVPQNLSASRPQDRQFILSSKKLLLSDSGFYLCAWTSRGLVGGYTFGSGTRLTVV.

This chain connects TRBV27 to TRBJ1-1; D ambiguous. From germline, CDR1 is MNHEY and CDR2 SMNVEV (reference sequence). The CDR3 sequence is 14 residues long. Between the trimmed V and J ends, which lost 2 bases and 2 bases, there was a span of 9 bases. The CDR3 sequence is CASSLTSRNTEAFF. Here the CDR3 DNA reads TGTGCCAGCAGTTTAACGAGCCGTAACACTGAAGCTTTCTTT.

The genes are TRBV29-1 and TRBJ2-1; D is uncertain. V lost 4 bases and J lost 7, with 8 bases in between. The CDR3 sequence is 11 residues long. Germline assignment: CDR1 SQVTM and CDR2 ANQGSEA. CDR3 sequence (DNA): TGCAGCGTTGCACCCCGGAATGAGCAGTTCTTC. The encoded protein is CSVAPRNEQFF.

The chain has TRBV6-5 and TRBJ2-1; perhaps TRBD2 as D (6 bases). Germline V gene lookup returns CDR1 MNHEY and CDR2 SVGAGI. Deletions cut 7 bases from V and 8 bases from J, with 15 bases between. The CDR3 runs 13 residues. The CDR3: CASTQQLADEQFF. The CDR3 DNA is TGTGCCAGCACCCAACAACTAGCCGATGAGCAGTTCTTC.

Worth noting for this clone: This sample includes further DNA sequences coding for the same CDR3. This chain uses TRBV5-1 with TRBJ2-3; 12 bases fit TRBD2. Germline CDR1 is SGHRS and CDR2 is YFSETQ. The CDR3 has 16 amino acids. Trimming at V came to 0 bases and at J to 6 bases, leaving 5 bases not matched to a gene. The CDR3 DNA follows: TGCGCCAGCAGCTTGGGACTAGCGGGGGCGGGGGATACGCAGTATTTT. This translates into CASSLGLAGAGDTQYF.

V usage is TRBV9 and J usage is TRBJ2-5; TRBD2 matches 9 bases. This CDR3 has 15 residues. Germline V lookup: CDR1 SGDLS, CDR2 YYNGEE. With V trimmed by 4 bases and J by 5 bases, 9 bases remained unmatched. In DNA form, the CDR3 reads TGTGCCAGCAGCTCCAGATTAGCGGGAGCGGAGACCCAGTACTTC. Protein sequence: CASSSRLAGAETQYF.

The V call is TRBV6-5, the J call TRBJ2-7; the D gene is possibly TRBD2 (5 bases). The CDR3 length is 16 residues. V was clipped by 2 bases and J by 0 bases, with 14 bases between them. Germline CDR1 MNHEY, CDR2 SVGAGI. CDR3 amino acids: CASSYGRGLSSYEQYF. The CDR3 region has the DNA TGTGCCAGCAGTTACGGCCGTGGACTTAGCTCCTACGAGCAGTACTTC.

The V and J genes are TRBV11-2 and TRBJ1-1; maybe TRBD1 (6 bases). From germline, CDR1 is SGHAT and CDR2 FQNNGV. This CDR3 is built from 15 residues. The ends were cut back, 5 bases at V and 2 bases at J, with 15 bases in the middle. DNA of the CDR3: TGTGCCAGCAGCCGGGCCCAGGGGCAAAACACTGAAGCTTTCTTT. Translation: CASSRAQGQNTEAFF.